Sequencing of this T cell receptor beta chain was carried out in a study of T cells in Graves' hyperthyroidism and ophthalmopathy. This CDR3 spans 15 amino acids. Trimming stripped 5 bases from V and 6 bases from J, with 16 bases between. Germline-derived CDR1 and CDR2 are LNHNV and YYDKDF (reference sequence). Amplified TCR beta CDR3 regions came from RNA transcripts. The study used the HTBI primer set for a first-round RT-PCR of the TCR CDR3. MiXCR, applied by TCRdb to the multiplex PCR reads, yields one record per CDR3 protein. The sample shows fewer than 800,000 distinct CDR3 sequences, about 16% of them seen only once. This clonotype was recorded at least ten times.

The specimen was blood. This sequence joins TRBV15 and TRBJ1-4, with a weak D call TRBD1 (6 bases). The receptor was derived from a young man with Graves' hyperthyroidism. Written as DNA, the CDR3 is TGTGCCACCAGCTTTACAGGGCGCGAGTATGAAAAACTGTTTTTT. This codes for CATSFTGREYEKLFF.